This T cell receptor beta chain appears in the sequencing data of a study of cytomegalovirus exposure and HLA in healthy donors. Germline V gene data show CDR1 as SQVTM and CDR2 as ANQGSEA. V gave up 8 bases and J gave up 4 bases; unmatched junction bases: 8. The CDR3 sequence is 13 residues long. The study ran its PCR with 60 Vbeta and 13 Jbeta primers. This table comes from immunoSEQ multiplex PCR, and its TCRdb copy is limited to in-frame clones, with some not included. The profile covers 95,000 to 150,000 clones, with approximately 80% appearing a single time and around 9.9% taken by the ten largest.

The sequencing input was PBMCs. The genes are TRBV29-1 and TRBJ2-1; 7 nucleotides match TRBD1. This sequence originates from a man aged 25 to 40 in good health and CMV-seropositive. The CDR3 nucleotides read TGCAGCTCAAAGAGGGGGCCATACAATGAGCAGTTCTTC. Translating gives CSSKRGPYNEQFF.